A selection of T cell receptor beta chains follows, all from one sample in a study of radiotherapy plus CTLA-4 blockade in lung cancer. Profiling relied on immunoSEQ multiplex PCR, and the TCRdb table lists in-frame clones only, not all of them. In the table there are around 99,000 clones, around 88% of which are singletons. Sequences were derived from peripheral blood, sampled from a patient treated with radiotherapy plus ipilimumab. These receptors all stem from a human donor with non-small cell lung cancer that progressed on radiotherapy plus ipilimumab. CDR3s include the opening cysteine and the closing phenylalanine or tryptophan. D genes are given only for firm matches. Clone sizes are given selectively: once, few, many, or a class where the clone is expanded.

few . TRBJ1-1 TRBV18 CASSPGQIITEAFF TGTGCCAGCTCACCAGGGCAGATTATCACTGAAGCTTTCTTT
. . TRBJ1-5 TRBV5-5 CASSLEGLGNQPQHF TGTGCCAGCAGCTTGGAAGGCCTAGGCAATCAGCCCCAGCATTTT
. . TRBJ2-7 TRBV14 CASSRGPEQYF TGTGCCAGCAGTCGGGGACCCGAGCAGTACTTC
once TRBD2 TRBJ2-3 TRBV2 CASRGERGARNTQYF TGTGCCAGCAGGGGGGAGCGGGGGGCTCGGAATACGCAGTATTTT
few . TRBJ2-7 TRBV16 CASSQGDYEQYF TGTGCCAGCAGCCAAGGGGACTACGAGCAGTACTTC
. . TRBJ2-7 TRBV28 CASSSTVPNSEQYF TGTGCCAGCAGTTCGACAGTACCAAATAGCGAGCAGTACTTC
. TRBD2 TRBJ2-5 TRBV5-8 CASSPLAGGQETQYF TGTGCCAGCAGCCCCCTAGCGGGAGGGCAAGAGACCCAGTACTTC
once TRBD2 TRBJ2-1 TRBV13 CASSLTLAGGLRNEQFF TGTGCCAGCAGCTTAACCTTAGCGGGAGGGCTTAGGAATGAGCAGTTCTTC
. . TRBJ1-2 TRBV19 CASSKGRGYTF TGTGCCAGTAGTAAAGGGCGAGGCTACACCTTC
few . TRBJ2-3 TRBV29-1 CSVAQRTDTQYF TGCAGCGTTGCCCAGCGTACAGATACGCAGTATTTT
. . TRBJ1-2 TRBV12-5 CASALDSYGYTF TGTGCTAGTGCCCTAGACAGCTATGGCTACACCTTC
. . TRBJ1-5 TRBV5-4 CASSLAGAENQPQHF TGTGCCAGCAGCTTGGCCGGGGCTGAGAATCAGCCCCAGCATTTT
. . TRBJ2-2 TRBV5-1 CASSLDSSNTGELFF TGCGCCAGCAGCCTGGACAGTTCGAACACCGGGGAGCTGTTTTTT
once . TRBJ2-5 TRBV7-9 CASSFQETQYF TGTGCCAGCAGCTTCCAAGAGACCCAGTACTTC
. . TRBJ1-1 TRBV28 CASRGNTEAFF TGTGCCAGCCGGGGGAACACTGAAGCTTTCTTT
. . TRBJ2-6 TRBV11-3 CASSFSGRTGANVLTF TGTGCCAGCAGCTTTAGCGGCAGGACTGGGGCCAACGTCCTGACTTTC